The entry that follows covers one T cell receptor (beta chain) sequence. TCRdb keeps only in-frame clones here, not all; method: immunoSEQ multiplex PCR. This table has 35,000 or so clones, about 90% appearing once. This sample was included in a study of T cell changes during pregnancy in multiple sclerosis. This CDR3 has 16 amino acids. V trimming: 5 bases; J trimming: 4 bases; junction bases outside the gene matches: 9. The germline CDR1 and CDR2 sequences are LNHDA and SQIVND (reference sequence). The clonotype originates from a female donor in good health, enrolled as a control in a pregnancy study. The material was CD4+ T cells from peripheral blood mononuclear cells, obtained in the third trimester of pregnancy. V usage is TRBV19 and J usage is TRBJ2-3; 10 bases map to TRBD2. The CDR3 nucleotides are TGTGCCAGTAGTTCGGCCGGCCTAGCGGGGGCAGATACGCAGTATTTT. This sequence encodes CASSSAGLAGADTQYF.